Below are 24 T cell receptor beta chains sequenced from a single sample in a study of response to subunit inactivated influenza vaccine. One entry per CDR3 protein results from TCRdb running MiXCR on the RT-PCR reads. The sample records hundreds of thousands of distinct CDR3 sequences, approximately 18% being singletons. Specimen: PBMCs from blood, collected less than 6 days after vaccination. All receptors derive from a man aged 45-65 years who received an inactivated influenza vaccine.

This sequence joins TRBV11-1 and TRBJ2-4, with 11 bases aligning to TRBD2. Germline V gives CDR1 SGHAT, CDR2 FQDESV (reference sequence). CDR3 size: 16 residues. Trimming removed 4 bases from V and 0 bases from J; junction bases left unmatched: 2. The chain's CDR3 is CASSYGLAGAKNIQYF. DNA of the CDR3: TGTGCCAGCAGCTACGGACTAGCGGGAGCCAAAAACATTCAGTACTTC. Drawing the rest from reference TRBV11-1 and TRBJ2-4, the complete variable domain is EAEVAQSPRYKITEKSQAVAFWCDPISGHATLYWYRQILGQGPELLVQFQDESVVDDSQLPKDRFSAERLKGVDSTLKIQPAELGDSAMYLCASSYGLAGAKNIQYFGAGTRLSVL.

In its sample, this clonotype was seen many times. The chain employs TRBV7-9 and TRBJ2-7, with 7 bases lining up with TRBD1. There are 15 residues in the CDR3. The germline CDR1 and CDR2 sequences are SEHNR and FQNEAQ (reference sequence). The junction had 6 bases not matched to a gene; V was cut back by 2 bases and J by 2 bases. This CDR3 reads CASSLFGDRAYEQYF. CDR3 in DNA: TGTGCCAGCAGCTTATTTGGCGACAGGGCCTACGAGCAGTACTTC.

At least ten counts were recorded for this clonotype. As DNA, the CDR3 is TGTGCCAGCAGTCCCCAACTCAGCAATCAGCCCCAGCATTTT. Protein: CASSPQLSNQPQHF. This chain joins TRBV12-3 or TRBV12-4 and TRBJ1-5; D uncertain. The CDR3 runs 14 residues. Trimming shortened V by 5 bases and J by 1 base, and 9 bases separated the two germline ends.

The chain is built from TRBV7-9 and TRBJ2-2; the D is unclear. With 7 bases removed from V and 0 bases from J, the gap between germline ends came to 9 bases. The CDR3 consists of 14 residues. Germline loops: CDR1 SEHNR, CDR2 FQNEAQ (reference sequence). The CDR3 nucleotides read TGTGCCAGCACTATACCGTCGAACACCGGGGAGCTGTTTTTT. Protein sequence: CASTIPSNTGELFF.

This clonotype has at least ten counts. The chain couples TRBV6-5 to TRBJ2-1, with 11 bases matching TRBD2. The germline V gene has CDR1 MNHEY and CDR2 SVGAGI. This CDR3 contains 18 residues. Germline trimming cut 0 bases from V and 3 bases from J; bases unmatched to any gene: 7. The DNA for the CDR3 is TGTGCCAGCAGTTACTCCGGAATAGCGGGAGGGAACTACAATGAGCAGTTCTTC. This encodes CASSYSGIAGGNYNEQFF.

This rearrangement joins TRBV5-1 to TRBJ1-4; no firm D call. This CDR3 is built from 11 residues. Germline CDR1 reads SGHRS; CDR2 reads YFSETQ. V was clipped by 3 bases and J by 8 bases, with 5 bases between them. This chain's CDR3 is CASSSLEKLFF. In DNA form, the CDR3 reads TGCGCCAGCAGCTCCCTGGAAAAACTGTTTTTT.

In this sample, this clonotype turned up a few times. This chain links TRBV6-1 with TRBJ2-7, with a weak D call TRBD1 (5 bases). Trimming took 3 bases from V and 3 from J, leaving 12 bases between them. The CDR3 sequence is 14 residues long. The germline gives CDR1 MNHNS, CDR2 SASEGT. CDR3 nucleotide sequence: TGTGCCAGCAGTGATCTCCAGGGCCTCTACGAGCAGTACTTC. This translates into CASSDLQGLYEQYF.

CDR3 protein: CASSLNPGGEETQYF. The CDR3 DNA reads TGCGCCAGCAGCCTGAATCCAGGGGGCGAGGAGACCCAGTACTTC. The chain couples TRBV5-1 to TRBJ2-5, with 8 positions matching TRBD1. V was pared by 4 bases and J by 5 bases, with 10 bases of the junction left unmatched. CDR3 length: 15 residues. From germline, CDR1 is SGHRS and CDR2 YFSETQ.

This clonotype showed up just a few times. The genes are TRBV6-2 or TRBV6-3 and TRBJ2-2, with D tentatively TRBD1 (6 bases). This CDR3 spans 15 amino acids. Per germline, CDR1 MNHEY and CDR2 SVGEGT. The germline V and J ends were trimmed by 5 bases and 1 base, with 11 bases remaining between them. The DNA of the CDR3 is TGTGCCAGCAGTGGACCGGGACAGAACACCGGGGAGCTGTTTTTT. This codes for CASSGPGQNTGELFF.

V usage is TRBV20-1 and J usage is TRBJ2-2; a possible D gene is TRBD1 (6 bases). Germline CDR1 is DFQATT and CDR2 is SNEGSKA (reference sequence). CDR3 length: 13 residues. V gave up 6 bases and J gave up 4 bases, with 12 bases separating them. CDR3 sequence reads: CSADRSSTGELFF. CDR3 DNA sequence: TGCAGTGCAGACAGGTCTAGCACCGGGGAGCTGTTTTTT.

At least ten counts were recorded for this clonotype. The chain uses TRBV4-2 and TRBJ2-7, with D tentatively TRBD2 (6 bases). The CDR3 covers 13 residues. The V gene lost 4 bases and the J gene lost 5 bases, with 12 bases spanning the gap. Germline CDR1 and CDR2: LGHNA and YNFKEQ. The CDR3, as DNA: TGTGCCAGCAGCCCACGGCGGGGTGACGAGCAGTACTTC. Protein: CASSPRRGDEQYF.

This clonotype was detected a few times. The chain carries TRBV5-6 and TRBJ2-1, with TRBD1 matching 9 bases. Losses at the gene ends were 0 bases for V and 7 bases for J; bases not matched to a gene: 5. The length of the CDR3 is 15 residues. CDR1 and CDR2 (germline): SGHDT, YYEEEE. CDR3 nucleotides: TGTGCCAGCAGCTTGGGTGGGACAGGGAGGAATGAGCAGTTCTTC. It yields the protein CASSLGGTGRNEQFF.

This clonotype was counted a few times. The V gene is TRBV12-3 or TRBV12-4, the J gene TRBJ2-2; no definite D call. This CDR3 has 13 residues. V was trimmed by 7 bases and J by 4 bases, leaving 10 bases between them. The CDR3 is CASNAYGTGELFF. The CDR3 DNA sequence: TGTGCCAGCAACGCTTACGGCACCGGGGAGCTGTTTTTT.

The sample holds many counts of this clonotype. CDR3: CASSSTGTPSYNEQFF. For the CDR3, the DNA is TGTGCCAGCAGCTCAACCGGGACTCCCTCCTACAATGAGCAGTTCTTC. The rearrangement uses TRBV9 and TRBJ2-1; tentative D call: TRBD2 (6 bases). CDR3 length: 16 residues. Trimming took 4 bases from V and 0 from J, leaving 14 bases between them. The germline CDR1 and CDR2 sequences are SGDLS and YYNGEE.

The rearrangement joins TRBV5-1 to TRBJ1-4, with TRBD1 identical over 10 bases. The CDR3 spans 15 residues. The V and J ends lost 1 base and 6 bases, in that order; junction bases with no gene match: 3. In germline, CDR1 is SGHRS, CDR2 YFSETQ. The chain's CDR3 is CASSLQDRGDEKLFF. DNA for the CDR3: TGCGCCAGCAGCTTGCAGGACAGGGGGGATGAAAAACTGTTTTTT. Full variable domain (outside the CDR3, taken from reference TRBV5-1 and TRBJ1-4): KAGVTQTPRYLIKTRGQQVTLSCSPISGHRSVSWYQQTPGQGLQFLFEYFSETQRNKGNFPGRFSGRQFSNSRSEMNVSTLELGDSALYLCASSLQDRGDEKLFFGSGTQLSVL.

For the CDR3, the DNA is TGTGCCACCTTTGATCCGGGCTCCGCAAACATTCAGTACTTC. This codes for CATFDPGSANIQYF. The chain has TRBV28 and TRBJ2-4; D ambiguous. Germline V gene data show CDR1 as MDHEN and CDR2 as SYDVKM. The CDR3 spans 14 residues. V lost 10 bases and J lost 6, with 19 bases in between.

The genes are TRBV7-3 and TRBJ2-2, with TRBD2 identical over 14 bases. Germline V gives CDR1 SGHTA, CDR2 FQGTGA. With V trimmed by 4 bases and J by 4 bases, 5 bases remained unmatched. This CDR3 contains 17 residues. CDR3: CASSSGLAGASTGELFF. The CDR3 region has the DNA TGTGCCAGCAGCTCGGGACTAGCGGGAGCGTCCACCGGGGAGCTGTTTTTT.

This chain uses TRBV20-1 with TRBJ2-3; the D call may be TRBD1 or TRBD2 (5 bases each). Germline CDR1 and CDR2: DFQATT and SNEGSKA (reference sequence). The V end was cut by 4 bases, the J end by 5 bases, with 13 bases between. This CDR3 has 13 residues. The CDR3 DNA reads TGCAGTGCTACCCGGGACCCCTTAGATACGCAGTATTTT. Its translation is CSATRDPLDTQYF.

The gene calls are TRBV20-1 and TRBJ1-5; D unclear. Trimming took 3 bases from V and 0 from J, leaving 15 bases between them. Per germline, CDR1 DFQATT and CDR2 SNEGSKA (reference sequence). The CDR3 is made up of 16 amino acids. CDR3 amino acids: CSARPSAKHSNQPQHF. CDR3 DNA: TGCAGTGCTAGGCCCTCGGCCAAACATAGCAATCAGCCCCAGCATTTT.

This clonotype was counted many times. This chain uses TRBV12-3 or TRBV12-4 with TRBJ2-7; TRBD2 is a possible D gene (5 bases). This CDR3 spans 14 amino acids. V dropped 3 bases and J dropped 1 base, with 10 bases sitting between them. For the CDR3, the DNA is TGTGCCAGCAGTTTCGCGGGTCCTTCCTACGAGCAGTACTTC. Residues: CASSFAGPSYEQYF.

The rearrangement uses TRBV4-1 and TRBJ2-7; no firm D call. Trimming removed 5 bases at V and 9 bases at J, with 14 bases between. CDR3 length: 12 amino acids. CDR1 is MGHRA, CDR2 YSYEKL, per germline. CDR3 sequence: CASSSSTLRQYF. The CDR3 DNA reads TGCGCCAGCAGCTCTTCAACACTGCGGCAGTACTTC.

CDR3 in amino acids: CASSQDKAFSYNEQFF. In DNA form, the CDR3 reads TGCGCCAGCAGCCAAGATAAAGCCTTCTCCTACAATGAGCAGTTCTTC. The chain uses TRBV4-1 and TRBJ2-1, with D hard to call. V was pared by 0 bases and J by 0 bases, with 9 bases between. The CDR3 runs to 16 residues. Germline V lookup: CDR1 MGHRA, CDR2 YSYEKL.

The chain is built from TRBV10-3 and TRBJ2-2; D is unresolved. The CDR3 covers 15 residues. Germline V gene sequence: CDR1 ENHRY, CDR2 SYGVKD. The ends were cut back, 2 bases at V and 7 bases at J, with 14 bases in the middle. CDR3 in amino acids: CAISEAKAVDGELFF. DNA for the CDR3: TGTGCCATCAGTGAGGCTAAGGCGGTAGACGGGGAGCTGTTTTTT.

This clonotype was counted between two and nine times. The rearrangement links TRBV10-3 to TRBJ1-5; D might be TRBD1 (6 bases). CDR3 length: 14 residues. V gave up 3 bases and J gave up 6 bases, with 12 bases separating them. CDR1 is ENHRY and CDR2 is SYGVKD in the germline V gene. CDR3 sequence: CAISEKTGAQPQHF. As DNA, the CDR3 is TGTGCCATCAGTGAAAAGACAGGAGCTCAGCCCCAGCATTTT.